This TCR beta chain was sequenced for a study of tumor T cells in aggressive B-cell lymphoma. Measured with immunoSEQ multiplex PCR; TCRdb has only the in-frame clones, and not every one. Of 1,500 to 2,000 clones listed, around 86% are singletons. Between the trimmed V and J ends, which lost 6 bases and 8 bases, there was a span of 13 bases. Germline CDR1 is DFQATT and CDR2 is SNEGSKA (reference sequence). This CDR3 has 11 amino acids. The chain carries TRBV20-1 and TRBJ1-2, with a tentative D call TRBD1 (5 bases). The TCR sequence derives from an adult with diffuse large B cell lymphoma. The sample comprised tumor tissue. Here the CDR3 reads CSALGVSGYTF. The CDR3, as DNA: TGCAGTGCCCTAGGGGTATCCGGCTACACCTTC.